This T cell receptor beta chain is drawn from a study of CXCR3-negative and CXCR3-positive naive CD8 T cells. Germline CDR1 is LNHNV and CDR2 is YYDKDF (reference sequence). The CDR3 is 18 amino acids. UMI labels and 5' RACE were used to prepare the TRB cDNA libraries. Each CDR3 protein gets one entry in TCRdb, which reprocessed the 5' RACE reads and gives no DNA. The sample holds 46,000 or so distinct CDR3 sequences. The TCR originated in a human donor in good health. Some clones in this sample may be carry-over from other donors' samples. The rearrangement uses TRBV15 and TRBJ2-5; the D gene TCRdb calls, TRBD2, cannot be checked with no DNA. Sequenced: naive CXCR3- CD8+ T cells from blood. As to subset: CD45RO-CCR7+CD27+CD95- naive CD8+ T cells lacking CXCR3 (TNR3-). CDR3 in amino acids: CATSRGPLAGETQETQYF.